Following are 31 T cell receptor beta chains from one sample sequenced in a study of response to subunit inactivated influenza vaccine. MiXCR, run by TCRdb on the RT-PCR reads, gives a single entry per CDR3 protein. The sample lists 600,000 to 850,000 distinct CDR3 sequences, roughly 15% occurring once. Sequencing used PBMCs from blood, obtained 14 to 15 days before vaccination. Every receptor here comes from a man aged 50-60 years who received an inactivated influenza vaccine.

The V and J genes are TRBV3-1 and TRBJ2-4; D is possibly TRBD1 or TRBD2 (5 bases each). CDR3 length: 16 residues. With 5 bases removed from V and 0 bases from J, the gap between germline ends came to 14 bases. Germline CDR1 and CDR2: LGHDT and YNNKEL (reference sequence). The CDR3 is CASSDRDRRAKNIQYF. The CDR3 DNA reads as TGTGCCAGCAGCGATCGGGACCGTAGAGCCAAAAACATTCAGTACTTC.

This chain uses TRBV5-1 with TRBJ2-4; 10 nucleotides align to TRBD1. The germline V gene encodes CDR1 SGHRS and CDR2 YFSETQ. This CDR3 is 18 amino acids long. V was pared by 4 bases and J by 2 bases, with 12 bases of the junction left unmatched. CDR3 DNA: TGCGCCAGCAGCACCGCGGTTCCGGGACAGGGGACCAAAAACATTCAGTACTTC. Translated: CASSTAVPGQGTKNIQYF.

The chain couples TRBV29-1 to TRBJ2-1, with TRBD1 matching 7 bases. V lost 6 bases, J lost 1 base, and 6 bases stayed unmatched. The CDR3 extends over 14 amino acids. Germline V gene sequence: CDR1 SQVTM, CDR2 ANQGSEA. CDR3 amino acids: CSVSRGLSYNEQFF. CDR3 nucleotides: TGCAGCGTCAGCAGGGGGTTGTCCTACAATGAGCAGTTCTTC.

In its sample, this clonotype was seen a few times. CDR3 sequence: CASSTPGLMNEQFF. The CDR3 coding sequence is TGTGCCAGCAGCACACCCGGCTTGATGAATGAGCAGTTCTTC. The chain is built from TRBV7-9 and TRBJ2-1; unclear D gene. This CDR3 has 14 amino acids. Trimming left V 5 bases short and J 7 bases short, with 15 bases between. Germline V gene lookup returns CDR1 SEHNR and CDR2 FQNEAQ (reference sequence).

The genes are TRBV4-3 and TRBJ2-2; no reliable D call. The CDR3 has 14 residues. CDR1 LGHNA and CDR2 YSLEER come from the germline V gene. Trimming took 0 bases from V and 6 from J, leaving 8 bases between them. The CDR3 DNA reads TGCGCCAGCAGCCAAGAGGGTCCCGCCGGGGAGCTGTTTTTT. This codes for CASSQEGPAGELFF.

This chain links TRBV7-2 with TRBJ2-5; TRBD1 agrees at 7 bases. The junction had 7 bases not matched to a gene; V was cut back by 6 bases and J by 0 bases. The germline V gene has CDR1 SGHTA and CDR2 FQGNSA. CDR3 length: 15 residues. CDR3 sequence (DNA): TGTGCCAGCAGACTACGGGGACAGTACCAAGAGACCCAGTACTTC. This sequence encodes CASRLRGQYQETQYF.

The chain carries TRBV18 and TRBJ1-6, with D perhaps matching TRBD1 (6 bases). The V end lost 3 bases, the J end lost 8 bases, and 14 bases lay between the germline ends. This CDR3 has 15 amino acids. Germline values: CDR1 KGHSH, CDR2 LQKENI. CDR3 sequence reads: CASSPDRQGYSPLHF. DNA for the CDR3: TGTGCCAGCTCACCGGATCGGCAGGGGTATTCACCCCTCCACTTT. The full variable domain, in which reference TRBV18 and TRBJ1-6 provide the parts outside the CDR3, is NAGVMQNPRHLVRRRGQEARLRCSPMKGHSHVYWYRQLPEEGLKFMVYLQKENIIDESGMPKERFSAEFPKEGPSILRIQQVVRGDSAAYFCASSPDRQGYSPLHFGNGTRLTVT.

The rearrangement uses TRBV4-2 and TRBJ2-2; D gene ambiguous. Looked up from germline, CDR1 is LGHNA and CDR2 is YNFKEQ. The V and J ends lost 4 bases and 4 bases respectively, with 10 bases between them. CDR3 length: 14 amino acids. The CDR3 bases are TGTGCCAGCAGCCCCCGTTTTAGCACCGGGGAGCTGTTTTTT. This codes for CASSPRFSTGELFF.

This clonotype has a handful of counts. This sequence joins TRBV6-5 and TRBJ2-2; 8 bases are a match to TRBD1. V shed 4 bases and J 6 bases; nucleotides not matched to a gene: 16. The germline CDR1 and CDR2 sequences are MNHEY and SVGAGI. The CDR3 runs to 18 residues. For the CDR3, the DNA is TGTGCCAGCAGTTCCGGGACAGGACTTCCATTTTTACCCGGGGAGCTGTTTTTT. Translating it yields CASSSGTGLPFLPGELFF.

As to this clonotype: The junction differs from germline at one of its ends, possibly a read error. The chain combines TRBV20-1 with TRBJ2-5, with TRBD2 matching 8 bases. The CDR3 length is 11 residues. Germline V CDR1 and CDR2: DFQATT, SNEGSKA (reference sequence). The CDR3 sequence is CSARAREGGHF. The CDR3 DNA is TGCAGTGCTAGAGCACGGGAGGGCGGGCACTTC.

The chain uses TRBV20-1 and TRBJ2-7; possibly TRBD2 for D (6 bases). V shed 1 base and J shed 4 bases, with 8 bases lying between them. Germline V lookup: CDR1 DFQATT, CDR2 SNEGSKA (reference sequence). The CDR3 is 12 residues long. The DNA of the CDR3 is TGCAGTGCTAGAGGGGGGAGGTACGAGCAGTACTTC. This translates into CSARGGRYEQYF.

In its sample, this clonotype was seen a few times. The chain carries TRBV19 and TRBJ2-7; 9 bases agree with TRBD2. V lost 4 bases to trimming and J lost 0 bases; unmatched junction nucleotides: 4. Per germline, CDR1 LNHDA and CDR2 SQIVND (reference sequence). This CDR3 spans 15 amino acids. CDR3 region: CASSRRLAVSYEQYF. The CDR3 DNA reads as TGTGCCAGTAGTAGACGACTAGCGGTCTCCTACGAGCAGTACTTC. The complete variable domain, with remaining parts taken from reference TRBV19 and TRBJ2-7, reads DGGITQSPKYLFRKEGQNVTLSCEQNLNHDAMYWYRQDPGQGLRLIYYSQIVNDFQKGDIAEGYSVSREKKESFPLTVTSAQKNPTAFYLCASSRRLAVSYEQYFGPGTRLTVT.

The gene calls are TRBV5-5 and TRBJ2-2, with D perhaps TRBD1 (6 bases). CDR3 length: 15 residues. V was clipped by 6 bases and J by 5 bases, with 17 bases between them. Germline V gene lookup returns CDR1 SGHKS and CDR2 YYEKEE (reference sequence). CDR3 DNA: TGTGCCAGCACCCTTTCCGCAGGGGATACCGGGGAGCTGTTTTTT. Translated, it gives CASTLSAGDTGELFF. Combining the CDR3 with reference TRBV5-5 and TRBJ2-2 gives the whole variable domain DAGVTQSPTHLIKTRGQQVTLRCSPISGHKSVSWYQQVLGQGPQFIFQYYEKEERGRGNFPDRFSARQFPNYSSELNVNALLLGDSALYLCASTLSAGDTGELFFGEGSRLTVL.

CDR3 nucleotide sequence: TGCGCCAGCAGCCACCCCAACAGGGGCGCGAACACCGGGGAGCTGTTTTTT. Amino acids: CASSHPNRGANTGELFF. The rearrangement joins TRBV4-3 to TRBJ2-2, with 7 nucleotides matching TRBD1. J was trimmed by 0 bases and V by 3 bases; bases with no gene match: 7. This CDR3 spans 17 amino acids. The germline V gene has CDR1 LGHNA and CDR2 YSLEER.

There are a few counts of this clonotype. The chain joins TRBV2 to TRBJ1-1; D not resolved. Germline-derived CDR1 and CDR2 are SNHLY and FYNNEI. CDR3 length: 12 amino acids. The V gene lost 4 bases and the J gene lost 12 bases, with 15 bases spanning the gap. The CDR3 reads CASSAKRASPFF. The DNA for the CDR3 is TGTGCCAGCAGTGCTAAAAGGGCATCACCTTTCTTT.

This clonotype was counted at least ten times. The chain links TRBV5-1 to TRBJ2-1; 9 bases are a match to TRBD2. The germline V gene encodes CDR1 SGHRS and CDR2 YFSETQ. Germline trimming cut 4 bases from V and 3 bases from J; bases unmatched to any gene: 17. This CDR3 spans 19 amino acids. The CDR3 here is CASSLRASGALQIYNEQFF. CDR3 DNA sequence: TGCGCCAGCAGCCTAAGGGCTAGCGGGGCGCTACAAATCTACAATGAGCAGTTCTTC. The full variable domain, its missing parts supplied by reference TRBV5-1 and TRBJ2-1, is KAGVTQTPRYLIKTRGQQVTLSCSPISGHRSVSWYQQTPGQGLQFLFEYFSETQRNKGNFPGRFSGRQFSNSRSEMNVSTLELGDSALYLCASSLRASGALQIYNEQFFGPGTRLTVL.

This clonotype has just a few counts. The chain employs TRBV29-1 and TRBJ1-6; 8 bases are a match to TRBD1. The V gene's germline CDR1 is SQVTM and CDR2 ANQGSEA. The V segment lost 6 bases and the J segment 6 bases; nucleotides outside the gene matches: 7. The CDR3 contains 14 residues. The CDR3 bases are TGCAGCGTGAGGACAGGGACGGTTAATTCACCCCTCCACTTT. Translated: CSVRTGTVNSPLHF. Based on the CDR3 plus reference TRBV29-1 and TRBJ1-6, the full variable domain is SAVISQKPSRDICQRGTSLTIQCQVDSQVTMMFWYRQQPGQSLTLIATANQGSEATYESGFVIDKFPISRPNLTFSTLTVSNMSPEDSSIYLCSVRTGTVNSPLHFGNGTRLTVT.

V is TRBV28 and J is TRBJ1-1; possibly TRBD1 for D (6 bases). The V gene's germline CDR1 is MDHEN and CDR2 SYDVKM. The CDR3 has 14 amino acids. With 6 bases removed from V and 4 bases from J, the gap between germline ends came to 15 bases. The CDR3 nucleotides read TGTGCCAGCAGATTCACAGGGACGACCACTGAAGCTTTCTTT. Its protein is CASRFTGTTTEAFF. Drawing the rest from reference TRBV28 and TRBJ1-1, the complete variable domain is DVKVTQSSRYLVKRTGEKVFLECVQDMDHENMFWYRQDPGLGLRLIYFSYDVKMKEKGDIPEGYSVSREKKERFSLILESASTNQTSMYLCASRFTGTTTEAFFGQGTRLTVV.

The chain is built from TRBV20-1 and TRBJ2-5; TRBD2 agrees at 8 bases. V was pared by 5 bases and J by 4 bases, with 9 bases of the junction left unmatched. The CDR3 spans 14 residues. The V gene's germline CDR1 is DFQATT and CDR2 SNEGSKA (reference sequence). Here the CDR3 DNA reads TGCAGTGCTTCCGGGATTAGCGGGGTAGAGACCCAGTACTTC. It yields the protein CSASGISGVETQYF.

This clonotype was counted a few times. V usage is TRBV11-1 and J usage is TRBJ2-1; D remains ambiguous. CDR3 length: 16 amino acids. Germline V gene sequence: CDR1 SGHAT, CDR2 FQDESV (reference sequence). Trimming stripped 6 bases from V and 6 bases from J, with 21 bases between. This CDR3 is CASRRGQALMANEQFF. CDR3 nucleotides: TGTGCCAGCAGGCGTGGGCAGGCCTTGATGGCCAATGAGCAGTTCTTC.

This clonotype occurred many times. The rearrangement joins TRBV12-3 or TRBV12-4 to TRBJ2-2; possible D gene TRBD1, 6 bases. The CDR3 extends over 15 amino acids. Trimming took off 6 bases at V and 2 bases at J, with 13 bases between the two ends. This CDR3 reads CASSPVRGNTGELFF. CDR3 sequence (DNA): TGTGCCAGCAGCCCCGTCAGGGGAAACACCGGGGAGCTGTTTTTT.

This clonotype was counted between two and nine times. CDR3 nucleotide sequence: TGTGCCAGCAGTTTCCCCAATCTCGGGACTAGCGGGGGAACACACAACCCAGATACGCAGTATTTT. It codes for CASSFPNLGTSGGTHNPDTQYF. The chain couples TRBV12-3 or TRBV12-4 to TRBJ2-3, with TRBD2 identical over 14 bases. The CDR3 extends over 22 amino acids. V was pared by 3 bases and J by 4 bases, with 21 bases of the junction left unmatched.

This clonotype was counted ten times or more. The rearrangement joins TRBV4-1 to TRBJ2-7; 9 nucleotides align to TRBD1. V lost 1 base, J lost 1 base, and 2 bases stayed unmatched. The CDR3 totals 15 residues. Germline V gene data show CDR1 as MGHRA and CDR2 as YSYEKL. Written as DNA, the CDR3 is TGCGCCAGCAGCCAAGCACAGGGGGCGTCCTACGAGCAGTACTTC. This sequence encodes CASSQAQGASYEQYF.

This clonotype was seen a few times. V usage is TRBV11-3 and J usage is TRBJ2-7; TRBD2 matches 7 bases. Germline V gene lookup returns CDR1 SGHNT and CDR2 YENEEA. J gave up 6 bases and V 5 bases, and 7 bases lay outside the gene matches. This CDR3 is built from 13 residues. The CDR3 spells CASSNRPGGEQYF. CDR3 sequence (DNA): TGTGCCAGCAGCAACAGACCGGGGGGCGAGCAGTACTTC.

This clonotype was counted many times. CDR3 DNA: TGTGCCAGCAAATTTAGTTACGAGCAGTACTTC. Residues: CASKFSYEQYF. The chain employs TRBV6-5 and TRBJ2-7, with unresolved D. Trimming stripped 7 bases from V and 4 bases from J, with 8 bases between. Germline V gene lookup returns CDR1 MNHEY and CDR2 SVGAGI. There are 11 residues in the CDR3.

This clonotype appeared a few times. This chain uses TRBV25-1 with TRBJ1-4; D not resolved. The germline V gene has CDR1 MGHDK and CDR2 SYGVNS. The CDR3 runs to 15 residues. V was clipped by 5 bases and J by 5 bases, with 15 bases between them. The DNA of the CDR3 is TGTGCCAGCAGTCCCCCAGCCGGTAACAATGAAAAACTGTTTTTT. Its translation is CASSPPAGNNEKLFF.

This clonotype was recorded many times. The chain has TRBV12-3 or TRBV12-4 and TRBJ2-7; D is uncertain. This CDR3 has 13 amino acids. Deletions cut 5 bases from V and 6 bases from J, with 14 bases between. CDR3 loop: CASSPLGSSEQYF. Written as DNA, the CDR3 is TGTGCCAGCAGTCCGCTGGGCTCTAGCGAGCAGTACTTC.

This clonotype was counted a few times. CDR3 sequence (DNA): TGTGCCAGCAGTTTGTCGGGGGGCCAAAACAATGAGCAGTTCTTC. Translated: CASSLSGGQNNEQFF. This chain uses TRBV12-3 or TRBV12-4 with TRBJ2-1; possibly TRBD2 for D (7 bases). The CDR3 is made up of 15 amino acids. The ends were cut back, 3 bases at V and 5 bases at J, with 14 bases in the middle.

V usage is TRBV10-3 and J usage is TRBJ1-2; D is possibly TRBD1 (6 bases). The V and J ends lost 0 bases and 0 bases respectively, with 11 bases between them. Germline lookup yields CDR1 ENHRY and CDR2 SYGVKD. The CDR3 runs to 16 residues. This CDR3 is CAISESGTLANYGYTF. CDR3 sequence (DNA): TGTGCCATCAGTGAGTCGGGGACACTAGCTAACTATGGCTACACCTTC.

The chain recombines TRBV9 with TRBJ2-1; TRBD2 agrees at 7 bases. This CDR3 spans 13 amino acids. Germline trimming cut 0 bases from V and 10 bases from J; bases unmatched to any gene: 4. Germline V gives CDR1 SGDLS, CDR2 YYNGEE. The CDR3 DNA is TGTGCCAGCAGCGTAGGGGGAGCGGGGGAGCAGTTCTTC. Its translation: CASSVGGAGEQFF.

The table lists this clonotype with many counts. This clone may be a read error of a much larger clone one base away. The rearrangement links TRBV28 to TRBJ1-5; D ambiguous. The CDR3 length is 11 residues. Germline V CDR1 and CDR2: MDHEN, SYDVKM. As DNA, the CDR3 is TGTGCCAGCAGTTTGCATCACCCCCAGCATTTT. This encodes CASSLHHPQHF.